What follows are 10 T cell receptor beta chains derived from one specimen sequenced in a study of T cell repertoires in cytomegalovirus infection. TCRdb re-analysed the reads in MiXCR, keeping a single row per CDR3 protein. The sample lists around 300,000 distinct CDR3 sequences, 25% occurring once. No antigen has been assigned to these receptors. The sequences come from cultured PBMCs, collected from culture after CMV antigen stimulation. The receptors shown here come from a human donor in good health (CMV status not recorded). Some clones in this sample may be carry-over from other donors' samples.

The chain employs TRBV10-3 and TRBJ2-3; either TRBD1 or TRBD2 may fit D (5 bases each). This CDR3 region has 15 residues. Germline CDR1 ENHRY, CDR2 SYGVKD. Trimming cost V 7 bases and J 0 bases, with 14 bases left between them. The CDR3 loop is CAIKLGETSTDTQYF. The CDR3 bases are TGTGCCATCAAGCTGGGGGAGACTAGCACAGATACGCAGTATTTT.

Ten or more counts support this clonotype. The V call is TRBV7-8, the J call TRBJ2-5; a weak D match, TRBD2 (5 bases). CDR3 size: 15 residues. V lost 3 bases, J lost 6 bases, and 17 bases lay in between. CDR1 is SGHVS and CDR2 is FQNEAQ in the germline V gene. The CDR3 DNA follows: TGTGCCAGCAGCTTCCGTAGGGAGTTGGATCAGACCCAGTACTTC. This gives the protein CASSFRRELDQTQYF.

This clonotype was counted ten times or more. Written as DNA, the CDR3 is TGTGCCAGCAGCTTAGATGTCCTAGCGGGAGTCACAGGGGATGAGCAGTTCTTC. It encodes CASSLDVLAGVTGDEQFF. The chain is built from TRBV11-2 and TRBJ2-1; 10 bases align to TRBD2. The CDR3 consists of 18 residues. The germline V gene has CDR1 SGHAT and CDR2 FQNNGV. The V segment lost 0 bases and the J segment 8 bases; nucleotides outside the gene matches: 13.

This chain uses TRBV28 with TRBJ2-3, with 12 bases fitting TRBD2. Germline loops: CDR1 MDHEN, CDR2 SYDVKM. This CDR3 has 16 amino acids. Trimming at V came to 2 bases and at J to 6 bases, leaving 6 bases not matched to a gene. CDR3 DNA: TGTGCCAGCAGTTTAAAGCGGACTAGCGGGATTGATACGCAGTATTTT. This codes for CASSLKRTSGIDTQYF.

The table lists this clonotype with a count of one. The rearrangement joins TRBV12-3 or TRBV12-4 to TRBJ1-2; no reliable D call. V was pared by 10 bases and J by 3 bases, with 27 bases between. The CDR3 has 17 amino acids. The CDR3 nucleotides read TGTGCCACCGATACTACCAGGCGAGCCCAAGCTCACTATGGCTACACCTTC. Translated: CATDTTRRAQAHYGYTF.

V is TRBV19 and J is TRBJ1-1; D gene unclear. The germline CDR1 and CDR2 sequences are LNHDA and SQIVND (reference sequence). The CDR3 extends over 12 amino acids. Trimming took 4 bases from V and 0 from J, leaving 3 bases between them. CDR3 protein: CASSTLNTEAFF. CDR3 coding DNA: TGTGCCAGTAGTACGTTGAACACTGAAGCTTTCTTT.

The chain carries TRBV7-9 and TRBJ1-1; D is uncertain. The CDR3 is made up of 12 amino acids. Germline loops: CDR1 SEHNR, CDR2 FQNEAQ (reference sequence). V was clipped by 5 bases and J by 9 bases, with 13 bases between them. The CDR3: CASSESLDQAFF. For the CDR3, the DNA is TGTGCCAGCAGCGAGTCACTGGACCAAGCTTTCTTT. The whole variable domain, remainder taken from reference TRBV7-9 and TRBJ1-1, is DTGVSQNPRHKITKRGQNVTFRCDPISEHNRLYWYRQTLGQGPEFLTYFQNEAQLEKSRLLSDRFSAERPKGSFSTLEIQRTEQGDSAMYLCASSESLDQAFFGQGTRLTVV.

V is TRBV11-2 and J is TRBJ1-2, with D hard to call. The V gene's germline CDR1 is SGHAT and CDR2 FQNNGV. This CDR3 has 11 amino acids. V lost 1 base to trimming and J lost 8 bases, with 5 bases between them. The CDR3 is CASSLAGGYTF. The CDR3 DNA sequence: TGTGCCAGCAGCTTAGCTGGGGGCTACACCTTC.

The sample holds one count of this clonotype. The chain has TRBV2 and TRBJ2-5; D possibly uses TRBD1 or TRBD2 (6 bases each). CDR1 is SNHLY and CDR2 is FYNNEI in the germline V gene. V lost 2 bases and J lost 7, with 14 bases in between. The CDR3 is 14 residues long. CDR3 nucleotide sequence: TGTGCCAGCAGTGAACAGGCAGGGGAGGTGACCCAGTACTTC. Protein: CASSEQAGEVTQYF.

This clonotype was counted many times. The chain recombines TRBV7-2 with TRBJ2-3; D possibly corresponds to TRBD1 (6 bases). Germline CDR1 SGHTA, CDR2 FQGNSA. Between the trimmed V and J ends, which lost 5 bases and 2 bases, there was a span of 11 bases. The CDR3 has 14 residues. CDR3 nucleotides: TGTGCCAGCAGCCCGGGACACCACACAGATACGCAGTATTTT. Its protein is CASSPGHHTDTQYF.